This T cell receptor beta chain was retrieved from a study of early T cells in non-severe SARS-CoV-2 infection. This CDR3 is built from 14 residues. V shed 0 bases and J shed 8 bases, with 12 bases lying between them. Germline loops: CDR1 SGHRS, CDR2 YFSETQ. From the 5' RACE reads, TCRdb called clonotypes with MiXCR, one entry per CDR3 protein. Of about 33,000 distinct CDR3 sequences in the sample, about 4.7% were seen once. This clonotype was detected many times. This TCR was recovered from an adult who was a healthcare worker with PCR-confirmed SARS-CoV-2 infection or an uninfected control (not recorded which). The V gene is TRBV5-1, the J gene TRBJ2-4, with D unclear. Input material: whole blood. The CDR3 DNA reads TGCGCCAGCAGCTTGGTTAGTAGAAGCGACATTCAGTACTTC. Translated, it gives CASSLVSRSDIQYF.